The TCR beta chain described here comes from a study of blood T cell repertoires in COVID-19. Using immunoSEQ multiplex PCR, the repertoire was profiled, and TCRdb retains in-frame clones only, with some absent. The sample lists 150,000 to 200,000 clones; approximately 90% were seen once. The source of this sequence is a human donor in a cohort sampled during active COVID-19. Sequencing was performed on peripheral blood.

CDR3 protein: CASISRQSHVYGYTF. The CDR3 DNA is TGTGCCAGCATATCGAGACAGTCGCATGTATATGGCTACACCTTC. The chain joins TRBV2 to TRBJ1-2, with TRBD1 as a possible D gene (5 bases). The CDR3 extends over 15 amino acids. Germline lookup yields CDR1 SNHLY and CDR2 FYNNEI. V was cut by 7 bases and J by 5 bases, with 20 bases left in between.